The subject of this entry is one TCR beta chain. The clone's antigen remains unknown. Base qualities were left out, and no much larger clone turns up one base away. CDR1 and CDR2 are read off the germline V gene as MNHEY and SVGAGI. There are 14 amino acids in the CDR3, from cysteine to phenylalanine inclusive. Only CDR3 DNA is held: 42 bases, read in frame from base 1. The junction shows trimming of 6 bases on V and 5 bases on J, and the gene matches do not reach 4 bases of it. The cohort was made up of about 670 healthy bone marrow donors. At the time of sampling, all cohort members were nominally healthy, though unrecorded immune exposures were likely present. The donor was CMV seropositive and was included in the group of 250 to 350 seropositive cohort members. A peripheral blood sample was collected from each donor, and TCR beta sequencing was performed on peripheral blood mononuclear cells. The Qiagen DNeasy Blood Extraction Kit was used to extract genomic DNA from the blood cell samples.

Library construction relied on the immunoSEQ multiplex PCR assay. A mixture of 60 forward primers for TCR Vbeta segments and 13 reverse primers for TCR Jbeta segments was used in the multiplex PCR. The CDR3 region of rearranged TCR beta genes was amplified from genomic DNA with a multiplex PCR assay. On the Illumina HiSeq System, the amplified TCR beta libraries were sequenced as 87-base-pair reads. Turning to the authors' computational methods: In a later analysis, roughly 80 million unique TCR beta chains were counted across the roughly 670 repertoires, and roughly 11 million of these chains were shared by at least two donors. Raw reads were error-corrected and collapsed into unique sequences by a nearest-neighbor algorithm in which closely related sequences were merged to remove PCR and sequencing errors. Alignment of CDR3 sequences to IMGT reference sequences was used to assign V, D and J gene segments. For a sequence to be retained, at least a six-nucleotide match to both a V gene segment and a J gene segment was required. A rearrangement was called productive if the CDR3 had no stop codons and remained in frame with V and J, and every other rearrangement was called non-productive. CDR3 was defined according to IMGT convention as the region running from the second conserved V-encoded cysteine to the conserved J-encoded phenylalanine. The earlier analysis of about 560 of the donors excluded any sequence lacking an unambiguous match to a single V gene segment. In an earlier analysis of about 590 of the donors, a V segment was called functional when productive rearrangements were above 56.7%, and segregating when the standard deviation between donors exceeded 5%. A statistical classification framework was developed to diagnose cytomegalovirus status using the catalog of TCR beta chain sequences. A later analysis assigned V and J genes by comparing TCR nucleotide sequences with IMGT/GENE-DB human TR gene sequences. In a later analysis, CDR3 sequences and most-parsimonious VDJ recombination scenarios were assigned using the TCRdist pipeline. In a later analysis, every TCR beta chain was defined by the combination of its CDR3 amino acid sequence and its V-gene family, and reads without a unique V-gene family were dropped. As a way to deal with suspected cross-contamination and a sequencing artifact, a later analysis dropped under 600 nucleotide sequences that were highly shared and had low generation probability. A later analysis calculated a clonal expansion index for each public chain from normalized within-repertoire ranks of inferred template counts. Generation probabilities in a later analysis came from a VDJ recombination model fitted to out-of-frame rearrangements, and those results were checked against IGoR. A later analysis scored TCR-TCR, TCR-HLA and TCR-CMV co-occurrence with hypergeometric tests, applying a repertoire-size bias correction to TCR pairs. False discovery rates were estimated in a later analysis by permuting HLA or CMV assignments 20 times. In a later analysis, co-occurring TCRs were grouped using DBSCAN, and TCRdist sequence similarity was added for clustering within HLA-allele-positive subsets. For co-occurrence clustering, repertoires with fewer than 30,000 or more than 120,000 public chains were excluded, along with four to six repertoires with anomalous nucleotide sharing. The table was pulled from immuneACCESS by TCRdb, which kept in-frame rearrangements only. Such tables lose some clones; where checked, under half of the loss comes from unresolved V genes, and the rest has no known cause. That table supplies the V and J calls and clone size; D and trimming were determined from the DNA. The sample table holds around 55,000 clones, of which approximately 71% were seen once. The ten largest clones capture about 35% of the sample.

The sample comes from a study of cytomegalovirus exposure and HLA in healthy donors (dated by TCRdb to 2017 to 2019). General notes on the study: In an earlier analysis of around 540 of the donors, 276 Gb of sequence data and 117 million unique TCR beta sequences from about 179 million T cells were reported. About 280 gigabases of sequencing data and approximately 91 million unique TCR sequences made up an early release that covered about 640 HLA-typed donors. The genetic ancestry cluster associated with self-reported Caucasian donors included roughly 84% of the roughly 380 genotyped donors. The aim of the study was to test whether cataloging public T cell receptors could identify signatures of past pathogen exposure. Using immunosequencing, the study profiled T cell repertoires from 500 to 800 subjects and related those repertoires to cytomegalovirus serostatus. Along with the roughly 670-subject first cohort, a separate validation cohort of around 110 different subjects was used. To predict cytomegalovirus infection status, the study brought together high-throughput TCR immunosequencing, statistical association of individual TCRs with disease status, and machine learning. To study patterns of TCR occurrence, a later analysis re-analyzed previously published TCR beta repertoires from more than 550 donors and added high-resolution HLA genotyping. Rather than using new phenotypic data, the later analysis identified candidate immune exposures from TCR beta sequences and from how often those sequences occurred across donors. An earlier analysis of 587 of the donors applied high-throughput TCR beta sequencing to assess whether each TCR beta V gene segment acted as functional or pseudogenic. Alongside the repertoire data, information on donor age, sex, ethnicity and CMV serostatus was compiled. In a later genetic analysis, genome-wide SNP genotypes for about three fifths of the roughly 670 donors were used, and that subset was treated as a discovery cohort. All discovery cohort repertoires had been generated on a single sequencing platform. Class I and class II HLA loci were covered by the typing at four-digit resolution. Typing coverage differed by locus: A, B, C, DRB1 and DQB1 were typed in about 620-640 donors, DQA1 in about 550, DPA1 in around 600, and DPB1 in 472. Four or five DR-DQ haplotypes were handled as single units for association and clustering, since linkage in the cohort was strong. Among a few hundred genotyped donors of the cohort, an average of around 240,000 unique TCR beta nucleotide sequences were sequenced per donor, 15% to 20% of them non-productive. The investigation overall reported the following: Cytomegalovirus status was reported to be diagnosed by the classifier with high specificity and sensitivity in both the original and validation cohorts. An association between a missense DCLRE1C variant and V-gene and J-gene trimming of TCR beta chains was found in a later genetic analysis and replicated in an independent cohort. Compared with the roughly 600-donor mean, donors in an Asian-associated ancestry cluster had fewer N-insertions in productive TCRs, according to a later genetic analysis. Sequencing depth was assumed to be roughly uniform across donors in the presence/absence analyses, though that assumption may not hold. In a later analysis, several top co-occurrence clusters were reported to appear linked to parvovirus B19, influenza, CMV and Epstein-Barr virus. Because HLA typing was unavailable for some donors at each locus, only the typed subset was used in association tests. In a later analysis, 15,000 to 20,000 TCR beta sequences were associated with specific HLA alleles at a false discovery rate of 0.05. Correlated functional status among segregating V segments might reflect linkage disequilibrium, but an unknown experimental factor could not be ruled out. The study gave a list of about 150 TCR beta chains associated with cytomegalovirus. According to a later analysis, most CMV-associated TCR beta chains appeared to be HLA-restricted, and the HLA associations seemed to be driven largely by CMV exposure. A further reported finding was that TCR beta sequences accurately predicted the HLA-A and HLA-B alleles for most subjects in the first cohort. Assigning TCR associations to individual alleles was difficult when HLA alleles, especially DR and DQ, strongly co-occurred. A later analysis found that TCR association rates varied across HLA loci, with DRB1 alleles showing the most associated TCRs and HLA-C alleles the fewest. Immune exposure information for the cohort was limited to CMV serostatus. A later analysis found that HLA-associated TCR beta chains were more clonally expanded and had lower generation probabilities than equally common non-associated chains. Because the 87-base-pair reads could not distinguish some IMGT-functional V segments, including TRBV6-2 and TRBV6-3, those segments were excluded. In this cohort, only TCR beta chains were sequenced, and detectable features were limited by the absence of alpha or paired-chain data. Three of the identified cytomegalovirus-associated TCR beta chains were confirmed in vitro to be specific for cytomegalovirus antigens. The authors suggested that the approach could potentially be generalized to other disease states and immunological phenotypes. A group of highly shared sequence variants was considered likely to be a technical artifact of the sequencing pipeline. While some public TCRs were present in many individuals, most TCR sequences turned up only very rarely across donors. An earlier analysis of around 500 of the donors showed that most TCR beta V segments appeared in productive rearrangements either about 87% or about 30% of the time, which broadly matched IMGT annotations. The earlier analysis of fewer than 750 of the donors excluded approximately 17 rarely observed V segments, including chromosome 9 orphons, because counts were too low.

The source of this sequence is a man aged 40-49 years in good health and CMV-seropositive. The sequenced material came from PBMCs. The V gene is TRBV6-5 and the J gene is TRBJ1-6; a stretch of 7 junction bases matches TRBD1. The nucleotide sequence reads TGTGCCAGCAGCCGCGGACAGGATAATTCACCCCTCCACTTT. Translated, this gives CASSRGQDNSPLHF.